This TCR beta chain was recorded in a study of blood T cell repertoires in COVID-19. Overall study: The United States, Italy and Spain supplied acute and convalescent COVID-19 samples. The cDNA or gDNA used as material had been derived from T cells, B-cell-depleted T cells, or PBMCs.

Original processing notes: Amplification of reference gene primers provided the estimated nucleated cell counts. The table came from immunoSEQ multiplex PCR; TCRdb's copy has only in-frame clones and leaves some out. For V, J and clone size, that table is used; D and trimming come from the DNA. This sample has more than 85,000 clones, with approximately 89% found just once. Trimming took off 6 bases at V and 2 bases at J, with 16 bases between the two ends. Germline-derived CDR1 and CDR2 are KGHSH and LQKENI. This CDR3 has 15 amino acids. The chain has TRBV18 and TRBJ2-5; D possibly corresponds to TRBD2 (6 bases). The sequenced sample consisted of peripheral blood. This receptor was identified in a man in his fifties or sixties with acute or convalescent COVID-19. The CDR3 sequence is CASSLGRAGQETQYF. The CDR3 DNA is TGTGCCAGCTCCCTCGGAAGGGCGGGGCAAGAGACCCAGTACTTC.